This TCR beta chain was sequenced in a study of blood T cell repertoires in COVID-19. From germline, CDR1 is MGHRA and CDR2 YSYEKL. The V and J ends lost 0 bases and 5 bases, in that order; junction bases with no gene match: 10. The CDR3 sequence is 18 residues long. The table came from immunoSEQ multiplex PCR; TCRdb's copy has only in-frame clones and leaves some out. Among some 200,000 clones listed, approximately 91% were seen once. This TCR derives from a woman aged 35 to 49 with acute or convalescent COVID-19. This chain uses TRBV4-1 with TRBJ2-5, with 12 bases identical to TRBD2. The sample comprised peripheral blood. CDR3 sequence: CASSQESALAGGRETQYF. Written as DNA, the CDR3 is TGCGCCAGCAGCCAAGAGTCGGCCCTAGCGGGGGGGAGGGAGACCCAGTACTTC.